This record looks at one T cell receptor beta chain sequence and its context. This clonotype was seen repeatedly, ten times or more. Its antigen is unknown. No base quality values were provided; no much bigger clone lies one nucleotide off. The sequencer was an Illumina HiSeq 1500. The public reads were run again by TCRdb, first through fastp at Q25 and then through MiXCR, and only productive beta chains were kept. Every CDR3 protein is listed once, alongside the most common genes and DNA of its rows. This sample has under 300,000 distinct CDR3 sequences in its table, and around 20% of those were observed once. Roughly a fifth of the sample belongs to the ten largest clones. Per the publication, the treatment or condition label means: in vitro stimulation with specific CMV peptide epitopes to enrich CMV-specific T cells. This specimen belongs to a study of T cell repertoires in cytomegalovirus infection (dated by TCRdb to about 2019). With respect to the entire study: Alongside well-studied HLA-B-restricted epitopes, the peptide stimulations were aimed at recently identified HLA-C-restricted CMV epitopes, whose presentation resists viral immunomodulation. Donor HLA type was relevant to the analysis, because carriage of CMV infection together with the matching HLA type was indicated by public TCR beta signatures.

Study-wide findings and limitations: The ex vivo response was dominated by HLA-C-restricted CMV-specific TCR beta clonotypes, which also provided the single most frequent clonotype in two of eight donors. Carriers of CMV infection plus the relevant HLA type were discriminated by the cumulative frequency of public TCR beta family members in the study cohort and in an independent roughly 340-donor cohort.

The material was cultured PBMCs, obtained from culture after CMV antigen stimulation. The sequence was obtained from a human donor in good health (CMV status not recorded). Some clones in this sample may be carry-over from other donors' samples.

The nucleotide sequence reads as follows: TGTGCCAGCAGCTTAGCGCCTGGACAGGGCGTCTATGGCTACACCTTC. This encodes CASSLAPGQGVYGYTF. The chain was built from TRBV7-2 and TRBJ1-2; 8 junctional bases match TRBD1. Counted from cysteine to phenylalanine, this CDR3 has 16 amino acids. This entry keeps only the CDR3 DNA: 48 bases, framed from base 1. The germline V gene yields SGHTA for CDR1 and FQGNSA for CDR2. Compared with germline, V lacks 0 bases and J lacks 4 bases; bases without a gene match: 7.